The 16 T cell receptor beta chains listed next were all sequenced from one sample in a study of response to subunit inactivated influenza vaccine. TCRdb re-derived calls from the RT-PCR reads in MiXCR, one entry per CDR3 protein. The sample carries some 550,000 distinct CDR3 sequences, 20% to 25% recorded once. These data were also reused for a study on T cells expressing NK-cell markers. From that second work: What made the TCR beta cDNA was 5'RACE template switching with UMIs.

Sequencing used CD4+ T cells sorted from PBMCs, obtained roughly 12 days after vaccination. The receptor set was obtained from a man in his fifties or sixties who received an inactivated influenza vaccine.

V gene TRBV12-3 or TRBV12-4 combines with J gene TRBJ2-4; 8 bases map to TRBD1. The CDR3 loop spans 14 amino acids. With V trimmed by 1 base and J by 7 bases, 3 bases remained unmatched. CDR3 loop: CASSLGTGSNIQYF. CDR3 in DNA: TGTGCCAGCAGTTTAGGGACAGGGTCGAACATTCAGTACTTC.

The chain combines TRBV20-1 with TRBJ2-3; 15 bases match TRBD2. Germline V CDR1 and CDR2: DFQATT, SNEGSKA (reference sequence). V trimming: 7 bases; J trimming: 2 bases; junction bases outside the gene matches: 13. This CDR3 is 18 amino acids long. In nucleotides, the CDR3 is TGCAGTGTCGTACCGGGACTAGCGGGAGGCCAGCCCACAGATACGCAGTATTTT. Encoded protein: CSVVPGLAGGQPTDTQYF.

V is TRBV28 and J is TRBJ1-5; tentative D call: TRBD1 (5 bases). V was trimmed by 6 bases and J by 5 bases, leaving 11 bases between them. CDR3 length equals 13 residues. The germline V gene has CDR1 MDHEN and CDR2 SYDVKM. The CDR3 is CASSPGDHQPQHF. CDR3 coding DNA: TGTGCCAGCAGCCCCGGGGACCATCAGCCCCAGCATTTT.

V usage is TRBV7-9 and J usage is TRBJ2-2; D gene ambiguous. This CDR3 has 14 amino acids. CDR1 SEHNR and CDR2 FQNEAQ come from the germline V gene (reference sequence). Trimming took off 7 bases at V and 0 bases at J, with 9 bases between the two ends. CDR3 DNA: TGTGCCAGCAAGGAAGGCTCGAACACCGGGGAGCTGTTTTTT. Protein product: CASKEGSNTGELFF. The full variable domain, completed using reference TRBV7-9 and TRBJ2-2, is DTGVSQNPRHKITKRGQNVTFRCDPISEHNRLYWYRQTLGQGPEFLTYFQNEAQLEKSRLLSDRFSAERPKGSFSTLEIQRTEQGDSAMYLCASKEGSNTGELFFGEGSRLTVL.

The rearrangement joins TRBV7-9 to TRBJ2-4, with D tentatively TRBD2 (8 bases). There are 12 residues in the CDR3. Germline-derived CDR1 and CDR2 are SEHNR and FQNEAQ (reference sequence). The chain's CDR3 is CATGGDRQIQYF. CDR3 bases: TGTGCTACGGGAGGGGACAGACAGATTCAGTACTTC.

The chain is built from TRBV14 and TRBJ1-5; a possible D gene is TRBD1 (6 bases). The V end lost 4 bases, the J end lost 7 bases, and 11 bases lay between the germline ends. The CDR3 loop spans 13 amino acids. CDR1 is SGHDN, CDR2 FVKESK, per germline. CDR3 amino acids: CASSRAGEQPQHF. The CDR3 bases are TGTGCCAGCAGCCGGGCAGGGGAGCAGCCCCAGCATTTT.

This clonotype was seen a few times. The chain combines TRBV19 with TRBJ2-5; D unclear. Trimming pared 5 bases from V and 9 bases from J, leaving 16 bases between. There are 13 residues in the CDR3. The germline CDR1 and CDR2 sequences are LNHDA and SQIVND (reference sequence). The CDR3 DNA sequence: TGTGCCAGTAGTTCCCTCGCGGCCGAGGCCCAGTACTTC. Its translation is CASSSLAAEAQYF.

This clonotype came up many times. The V call is TRBV28, the J call TRBJ1-5; D gene unclear. Germline V CDR1 and CDR2: MDHEN, SYDVKM. The CDR3 is 15 amino acids. Trimming removed 6 bases from V and 7 bases from J, with 19 bases in between. The CDR3 DNA follows: TGTGCCAGCAGCCCCGCCTCGTCTGGAGAACAGCCCCAGCATTTT. Translating gives CASSPASSGEQPQHF.

This clonotype has only a few counts. This chain links TRBV7-9 with TRBJ2-4; 7 bases are shared with TRBD1. Germline CDR1 and CDR2: SEHNR and FQNEAQ (reference sequence). The CDR3 sequence is 14 residues long. V was clipped by 5 bases and J by 2 bases; unmatched bases: 3. Written as DNA, the CDR3 is TGTGCCAGCAGCAACAGGGGTTCCAAAAACATTCAGTACTTC. It specifies CASSNRGSKNIQYF.

The chain uses TRBV6-1 and TRBJ1-6, with 9 bases that match TRBD1. CDR1 and CDR2 (germline): MNHNS, SASEGT. This CDR3 contains 13 residues. The J segment lost 11 bases and the V segment lost 5 bases, leaving 4 bases of the junction unmatched. The CDR3 DNA follows: TGTGCCAGCAGTACAGGACAGGGGCCACCCCTCCACTTT. The encoded protein is CASSTGQGPPLHF.

The chain recombines TRBV19 with TRBJ2-7; D unclear. Trimming removed 3 bases at V and 7 bases at J, with 10 bases between. There are 12 residues in the CDR3. Germline V gives CDR1 LNHDA, CDR2 SQIVND (reference sequence). The CDR3 is CASSIPPGEQYF. The DNA of the CDR3 is TGTGCCAGTAGTATTCCCCCAGGAGAGCAGTACTTC.

This clonotype was counted a few times. The chain carries TRBV20-1 and TRBJ2-2, with unresolved D. The ends were cut back, 6 bases at V and 1 base at J, with 12 bases in the middle. The CDR3 spans 14 residues. Germline loops: CDR1 DFQATT, CDR2 SNEGSKA (reference sequence). This chain's CDR3 is CSAYRRVNTGELFF. CDR3 bases: TGCAGTGCATACCGGAGAGTGAACACCGGGGAGCTGTTTTTT.

In its sample, this clonotype was seen a few times. The rearrangement links TRBV5-1 to TRBJ1-5, with 11 bases fitting TRBD1. Trimming cost V 6 bases and J 7 bases; bases outside gene matches: 9. CDR3 length: 15 residues. Germline CDR1 is SGHRS and CDR2 is YFSETQ. CDR3: CASKPGTGGGQPQHF. As DNA, the CDR3 is TGCGCCAGCAAACCCGGGACAGGGGGAGGACAGCCCCAGCATTTT.

This clonotype showed up just a few times. The CDR3 sequence is CASSQSTGTGGITGANVLTF. The CDR3 DNA reads TGCGCCAGCAGCCAAAGTACCGGGACAGGGGGCATCACTGGGGCCAACGTCCTGACTTTC. The chain combines TRBV4-3 with TRBJ2-6, with 12 bases that match TRBD1. Germline CDR1 is LGHNA and CDR2 is YSLEER. CDR3 length equals 20 residues. The V gene end was trimmed by 2 bases and the J gene end by 2 bases; junction bases not matched to a gene: 10.

This clonotype was counted a few times. The chain is built from TRBV29-1 and TRBJ2-3, with 7 bases aligning to TRBD1. The CDR3 totals 14 residues. Germline trimming cut 7 bases from V and 4 bases from J; bases unmatched to any gene: 11. Germline CDR1 SQVTM, CDR2 ANQGSEA. DNA for the CDR3: TGCAGCGCCGACCCGGGACAGCATCCAGATACGCAGTATTTT. Encoded protein: CSADPGQHPDTQYF.

The chain employs TRBV5-1 and TRBJ2-7, with a possible D match to TRBD1 (6 bases). Trimming stripped 3 bases from V and 5 bases from J, with 12 bases between. CDR1 SGHRS and CDR2 YFSETQ come from the germline V gene. CDR3 length equals 13 residues. As DNA, the CDR3 is TGCGCCAGCAGCTCACAGGGTTTCCACGAGCAGTACTTC. Translated, it gives CASSSQGFHEQYF.